What follows is one T cell receptor beta chain and its context. CD8 cells classed as naive were CD45RO-negative and positively selected for CCR7, excluding terminally differentiated effector memory CD45RA+ cells. The V gene's germline CDR1 is GTSNPN and CDR2 SVGIG (reference sequence). V was shortened by 1 base and J by 3 bases, with 6 bases between the two germline ends. The CDR3 contains 12 residues. These data belong to a study of shared clonotypes between healthy human individuals. Study summary: Researchers assigned three CD4 naive, three CD4 memory, two CD8 naive and one CD8 memory plate to each donor.

The assay was run at deep level. Replicate PCRs from sorted subsets contained about 200 ng DNA, which is around 29,000 T cell genomes. The data were produced by immunoSEQ multiplex PCR, yet TCRdb's version contains in-frame clones alone and is incomplete. The sample lists millions of clones, 85% to 95% seen once, with about 1.5% in the top ten. Sequencing input: naive CD8+ T cells from PBMCs. This TCR was recovered from a man in his late teens or twenties in good health. Some clones in this sample may be carry-over from other donors' samples. This chain links TRBV30 with TRBJ1-1; D is uncertain. As DNA, the CDR3 is TGTGCCTGGAGTGGAGGTTACACTGAAGCTTTCTTT. Protein sequence: CAWSGGYTEAFF.